This TCR beta chain was profiled in a study of patients and donors after allogeneic stem cell transplantation. Germline V lookup: CDR1 SGHTA, CDR2 FQGTGA. V lost 8 bases to trimming and J lost 6 bases, with 16 bases between them. This CDR3 has 13 residues. TCRdb reanalysed the RT-PCR reads using MiXCR and keeps one entry per CDR3 protein. The data contain about 960,000 distinct CDR3 sequences, roughly 18% of them singletons. This TCR was recovered from a human donor who was either an allogeneic HSCT recipient or a stem cell or donor lymphocyte infusion donor (not recorded which). It is not recorded whose cells these are; they may come from a transplant donor. The chain couples TRBV7-3 to TRBJ1-2, with D possibly being TRBD1 (6 bases). Sequencing used blood, either unsorted or a sorted T cell fraction (not recorded which). The CDR3 reads CASGLDRDDGYTF. The CDR3 region has the DNA TGTGCCAGCGGATTGGACAGAGATGATGGCTACACCTTC. Complete variable domain (other parts from reference TRBV7-3 and TRBJ1-2): GAGVSQTPSNKVTEKGKYVELRCDPISGHTALYWYRQSLGQGPEFLIYFQGTGAADDSGLPNDRFFAVRPEGSVSTLKIQRTERGDSAVYLCASGLDRDDGYTFGSGTRLTVV.